This T cell receptor beta chain was identified in a study of blood T cell repertoires in COVID-19. The assay was immunoSEQ multiplex PCR, and TCRdb's table has in-frame clones only and misses some. The table shows 200,000 to 250,000 clones, with roughly 88% occurring only once. This clone was counted once. Clinical history reported by participants formed the basis on which cohorts were assigned. V was shortened by 4 bases and J by 4 bases, with 6 bases between the two germline ends. CDR3 size: 13 residues. CDR1 KGHDR and CDR2 SFDVKD come from the germline V gene. The origin of this receptor is a woman between 50 and 59 years old with acute COVID-19. The sequenced material came from PBMCs or T cells enriched from blood (not recorded which). The chain combines TRBV24-1 with TRBJ2-2; D uncertain. DNA of the CDR3: TGTGCCACCAGTGACGAGTTCACCGGGGAGCTGTTTTTT. Its translation: CATSDEFTGELFF.